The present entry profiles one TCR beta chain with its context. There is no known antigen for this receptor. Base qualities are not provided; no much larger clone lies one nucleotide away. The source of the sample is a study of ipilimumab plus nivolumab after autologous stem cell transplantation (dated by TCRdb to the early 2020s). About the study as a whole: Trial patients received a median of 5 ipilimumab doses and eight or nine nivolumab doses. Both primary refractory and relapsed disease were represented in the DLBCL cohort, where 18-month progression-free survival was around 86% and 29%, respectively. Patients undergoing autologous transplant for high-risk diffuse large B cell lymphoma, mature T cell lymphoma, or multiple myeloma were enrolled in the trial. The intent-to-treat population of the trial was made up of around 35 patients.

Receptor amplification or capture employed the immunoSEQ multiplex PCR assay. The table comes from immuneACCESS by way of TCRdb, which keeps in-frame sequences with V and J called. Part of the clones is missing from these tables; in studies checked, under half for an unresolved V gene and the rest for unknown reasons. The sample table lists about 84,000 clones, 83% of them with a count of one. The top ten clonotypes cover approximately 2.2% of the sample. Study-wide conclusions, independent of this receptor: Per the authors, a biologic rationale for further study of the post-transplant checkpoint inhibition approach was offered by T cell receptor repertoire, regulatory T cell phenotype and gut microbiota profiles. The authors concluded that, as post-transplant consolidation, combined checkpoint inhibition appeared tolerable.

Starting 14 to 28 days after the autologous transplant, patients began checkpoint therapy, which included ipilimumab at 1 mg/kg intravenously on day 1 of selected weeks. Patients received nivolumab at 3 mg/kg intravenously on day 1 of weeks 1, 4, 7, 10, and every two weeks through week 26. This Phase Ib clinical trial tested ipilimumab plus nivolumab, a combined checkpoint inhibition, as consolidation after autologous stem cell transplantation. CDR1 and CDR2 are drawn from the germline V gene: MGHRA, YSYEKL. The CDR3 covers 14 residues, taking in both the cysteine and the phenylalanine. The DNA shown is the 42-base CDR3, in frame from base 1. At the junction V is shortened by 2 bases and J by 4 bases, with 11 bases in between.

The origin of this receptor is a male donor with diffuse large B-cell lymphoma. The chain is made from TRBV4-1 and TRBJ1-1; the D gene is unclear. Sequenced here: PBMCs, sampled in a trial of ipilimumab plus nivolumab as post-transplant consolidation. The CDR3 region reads CASSQHSARTEAFF. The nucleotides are TGCGCCAGCAGCCAACATAGTGCGCGCACTGAAGCTTTCTTT.